This T cell receptor beta chain was sequenced in a study of resident and recirculating memory T cells in vitiligo. Confetti depigmentation, marking active vitiligo, was absent in these patients. The V gene lost 1 base and the J gene lost 6 bases, with 13 bases spanning the gap. CDR1 SGHTA and CDR2 FQGNSA come from the germline V gene. The CDR3 consists of 14 residues. The repertoire was sequenced with immunoSEQ multiplex PCR; TCRdb's copy has only in-frame clones and lacks some. This table holds tens of thousands of clones, more than 85% found once. The V call is TRBV7-2, the J call TRBJ2-7, with D maybe TRBD1 (5 bases). The TCR was taken from a male donor with vitiligo. Input material: blood. As DNA, the CDR3 is TGTGCCAGCAGCTTAGGCAGGGAACTGGGCGAGCAGTACTTC. It translates to CASSLGRELGEQYF.